One and the same sample provided the 19 T cell receptor beta chains below, sequenced in a study of T cell repertoires in cytomegalovirus infection. The antigens these receptors bind are not known. TCRdb fed the reads into MiXCR, producing one record per CDR3 protein. Among some 800,000 distinct CDR3 sequences listed, about 28% were seen once. The material was cultured CD8+ T cells from PBMCs, obtained from culture after CMV antigen stimulation. Receptor source: a human donor in good health (CMV status not recorded). Some clones in this sample may be carry-over from other donors' samples.

The chain employs TRBV5-6 and TRBJ2-4; TRBD1 is a possible D gene (8 bases). The CDR3 consists of 16 residues. V gave up 0 bases and J gave up 0 bases, with 10 bases separating them. In germline, CDR1 is SGHDT, CDR2 YYEEEE. As DNA, the CDR3 is TGTGCCAGCAGCTTGGACAGGGGGGGAGCCAAAAACATTCAGTACTTC. It yields the protein CASSLDRGGAKNIQYF. Looking up the rest from reference TRBV5-6 and TRBJ2-4 gives the full variable domain: DAGVTQSPTHLIKTRGQQVTLRCSPKSGHDTVSWYQQALGQGPQFIFQYYEEEERQRGNFPDRFSGHQFPNYSSELNVNALLLGDSALYLCASSLDRGGAKNIQYFGAGTRLSVL.

The chain is built from TRBV20-1 and TRBJ2-1, with 15 bases matching TRBD2. Germline CDR1 DFQATT, CDR2 SNEGSKA (reference sequence). V shed 5 bases and J 11 bases; nucleotides not matched to a gene: 4. There are 13 residues in the CDR3. CDR3 in amino acids: CSADGTSGGKQFF. CDR3 DNA sequence: TGCAGTGCTGATGGGACTAGCGGGGGGAAGCAGTTCTTC.

There are many counts of this clonotype. The chain couples TRBV28 to TRBJ2-3; D not resolved. The J call may not be correct, given that the DNA end is closer to TRBJ2-5. Germline V gene sequence: CDR1 MDHEN, CDR2 SYDVKM. The CDR3 has 10 amino acids. The CDR3: CASSFGTQYF. The CDR3 DNA reads TGTGCCAGCAGCTTCGGGACCCAGTACTTC.

The chain uses TRBV6-1 and TRBJ1-4; tentative D call: TRBD1 (6 bases). The germline V gene has CDR1 MNHNS and CDR2 SASEGT. The germline V and J ends were trimmed by 4 bases and 14 bases, with 11 bases remaining between them. The CDR3 contains 11 residues. Written as DNA, the CDR3 is TGTGCCAGCAGTGTCTCAGGGGCGCTGTTTTTT. Its protein product is CASSVSGALFF.

This clonotype showed up just a few times. This chain connects TRBV6-6 to TRBJ1-6; no firm D call. Germline CDR1 is MNHNY and CDR2 is SVGAGI (reference sequence). The CDR3 consists of 14 residues. The V and J ends lost 0 bases and 10 bases respectively, with 10 bases between them. CDR3 bases: TGTGCCAGCAGTTACTCGGTGGAAGCGTCACCCCTCCACTTT. As protein: CASSYSVEASPLHF.

This clonotype was picked up a small number of times. This chain uses TRBV15 with TRBJ1-2; D remains unclear. The CDR3 length is 17 residues. CDR1 is LNHNV and CDR2 is YYDKDF in the germline V gene (reference sequence). The germline V and J ends were trimmed by 0 bases and 2 bases, with 16 bases remaining between them. CDR3 amino acids: CATSRDNDWEGNYGYTF. The CDR3 region has the DNA TGTGCCACCAGCAGAGATAATGATTGGGAGGGAAACTATGGCTACACCTTC.

This chain joins TRBV7-6 and TRBJ2-2, with D unresolved. V lost 5 bases, J lost 9 bases, and 10 bases lay in between. CDR1 SGHVS and CDR2 FNYEAQ come from the germline V gene. The CDR3 is 12 residues long. CDR3 DNA sequence: TGTGCCAGCAGCGGGATGGGTAGGGAGCTGTTTTTT. It translates to CASSGMGRELFF. The full variable domain, completed using reference TRBV7-6 and TRBJ2-2, is GAGVSQSPRYKVTKRGQDVALRCDPISGHVSLYWYRQALGQGPEFLTYFNYEAQQDKSGLPNDRFSAERPEGSISTLTIQRTEQRDSAMYRCASSGMGRELFFGEGSRLTVL.

The chain carries TRBV7-3 and TRBJ2-5; 10 bases are shared with TRBD2. The V segment lost 5 bases and the J segment 5 bases; nucleotides outside the gene matches: 8. Germline values: CDR1 SGHTA, CDR2 FQGTGA. The CDR3 runs to 15 residues. The CDR3, as DNA: TGTGCCAGCAGCCCCCTTAGCGGGGGGAGGGAGACCCAGTACTTC. Translation gives CASSPLSGGRETQYF.

The sample holds a few counts of this clonotype. V is TRBV7-8 and J is TRBJ1-1; 8 bases align to TRBD1. Germline V CDR1 and CDR2: SGHVS, FQNEAQ. V gave up 5 bases and J gave up 3 bases; unmatched junction bases: 5. The CDR3 is 14 amino acids. As DNA, the CDR3 is TGTGCCAGCAGCGACAGGGGCTTTTACACTGAAGCTTTCTTT. Translation: CASSDRGFYTEAFF.

V is TRBV29-1 and J is TRBJ1-1; unclear D gene. Trimming removed 3 bases at V and 0 bases at J, with 8 bases between. The CDR3 is 13 amino acids. Germline CDR1 SQVTM, CDR2 ANQGSEA. This CDR3 is CSVDQEMNTEAFF. DNA for the CDR3: TGCAGCGTTGATCAGGAGATGAACACTGAAGCTTTCTTT.

In DNA, the CDR3 is TGTGCCAGCAGTTCCCCATTGGCCGGGACAGAGTCCTACGAGCAGTACTTC. It encodes CASSSPLAGTESYEQYF. The rearrangement links TRBV6-1 to TRBJ2-7; 7 nucleotides align to TRBD1. The CDR3 is made up of 17 amino acids. Trimming took 5 bases from V and 1 from J; bases not matched to a gene: 14. The germline V gene has CDR1 MNHNS and CDR2 SASEGT.

This clonotype was observed a handful of times. The gene calls are TRBV4-1 and TRBJ1-1; 9 nucleotides line up with TRBD1. J lost 5 bases, V lost 1 base, and 5 bases had no gene match. The CDR3 extends over 15 amino acids. Germline CDR1 reads MGHRA; CDR2 reads YSYEKL. The CDR3 DNA sequence: TGCGCCAGCAGCCAAGCGGGACAGGGAAAAACTGAAGCTTTCTTT. Its protein product is CASSQAGQGKTEAFF.

This clonotype was counted only a few times. This chain connects TRBV28 to TRBJ1-5; D may be TRBD1 (5 bases). The ends were cut back, 6 bases at V and 3 bases at J, with 12 bases in the middle. From germline, CDR1 is MDHEN and CDR2 SYDVKM. This CDR3 is built from 14 residues. The CDR3 DNA reads TGTGCCAGCAGGCACGACAGCAACAATCAGCCCCAGCATTTT. Encoded protein: CASRHDSNNQPQHF.

The chain combines TRBV27 with TRBJ2-7; D possibly corresponds to TRBD2 (6 bases). Germline V gene lookup returns CDR1 MNHEY and CDR2 SMNVEV (reference sequence). V lost 3 bases to trimming and J lost 3 bases, with 9 bases between them. This CDR3 region has 13 residues. As DNA, the CDR3 is TGTGCCAGCAGTTTCGCGCGGGACTACGAGCAGTACTTC. Translation: CASSFARDYEQYF.

A note on this clonotype: An end of the junction does not agree with germline; a read error may underlie this. The rearrangement uses TRBV7-9 and TRBJ2-3; unclear D gene. This CDR3 is 12 amino acids long. CDR1 and CDR2 (germline): SEHNR, FQNEAQ (reference sequence). The CDR3 loop reads CVSSPYTDTQYF. The CDR3 nucleotides read TGTGTCAGCAGCCCATACACAGATACGCAGTATTTT.

This clonotype was recorded at least ten times. The chain combines TRBV19 with TRBJ2-1; 8 bases are a match to TRBD2. Germline assignment: CDR1 LNHDA and CDR2 SQIVND (reference sequence). This CDR3 spans 16 amino acids. V shed 5 bases, J shed 0 bases, and the junction held 6 bases outside the gene matches. This chain's CDR3 is CASSFPSGGSYNEQFF. The CDR3 DNA follows: TGTGCCAGTAGTTTCCCAAGCGGGGGCTCCTACAATGAGCAGTTCTTC.

This clonotype was counted only a few times. The V and J genes are TRBV12-5 and TRBJ1-1; possibly TRBD1 for D (5 bases). V was shortened by 2 bases and J by 3 bases, with 16 bases between the two germline ends. Looked up from germline, CDR1 is LGHNT and CDR2 is FRNRAP. The CDR3 length is 16 residues. CDR3 coding DNA: TGTGCTAGTGGTTTGTCCGTGGGGACGTCGGACACTGAAGCTTTCTTT. It encodes CASGLSVGTSDTEAFF.

This clonotype was seen repeatedly, ten times or more. The J gene is TRBJ1-1, the V gene TRBV7-6; TRBD1 agrees at 10 bases. With 3 bases clipped from V and 0 bases from J, the junction kept 10 bases outside the gene matches. The CDR3 runs 18 residues. Germline V gene sequence: CDR1 SGHVS, CDR2 FNYEAQ. This CDR3 is CASSFGTGEFLMNTEAFF. In DNA form, the CDR3 reads TGTGCCAGCAGCTTCGGGACAGGGGAGTTTCTTATGAACACTGAAGCTTTCTTT. Complete variable domain (other parts from reference TRBV7-6 and TRBJ1-1): GAGVSQSPRYKVTKRGQDVALRCDPISGHVSLYWYRQALGQGPEFLTYFNYEAQQDKSGLPNDRFSAERPEGSISTLTIQRTEQRDSAMYRCASSFGTGEFLMNTEAFFGQGTRLTVV.

This clonotype was observed once. The chain employs TRBV6-4 and TRBJ1-5; a possible D gene is TRBD1 (6 bases). From germline, CDR1 is MRHNA and CDR2 SNTAGT. V was cut by 8 bases and J by 6 bases, with 14 bases left in between. CDR3 length equals 13 residues. As DNA, the CDR3 is TGTGCCAGCGCGGAGGGGGTGGGTCAGCCCCAGCATTTT. Encoded protein: CASAEGVGQPQHF.